These 25 T cell receptor beta chains share one sample of origin, sequenced in a study of prognosis after radiotherapy for stage I lung cancer. By two-round multiplex PCR, the TCR beta CDR3 was amplified from genomic DNA. First-round PCR used primers specific to each TRBV and TRBJ gene. In TCRdb, the multiplex PCR reads were re-called with MiXCR into one record per CDR3 protein. This table has 13,000 or so distinct CDR3 sequences, roughly 49% appearing once. The sequencing here drew on PBMCs, taken before or after stereotactic body radiation therapy (not recorded which). The receptor set was obtained from a donor aged 50 or older with non-small cell lung cancer.

This rearrangement joins TRBV6-1 to TRBJ1-5; a possible D gene is TRBD1 (6 bases). The CDR3 is made up of 14 amino acids. Germline V gene lookup returns CDR1 MNHNS and CDR2 SASEGT. The V end was cut by 5 bases, the J end by 8 bases, with 16 bases between. The CDR3 DNA follows: TGTGCCAGCAGTCTCAGGGGTTCGGAGAAGCCCCAGCATTTT. Amino acids: CASSLRGSEKPQHF.

As to this clonotype: A read error is the likely source, as a far larger clone sits one nucleotide away. This chain connects TRBV2 to TRBJ2-2, with 14 bases aligning to TRBD2. V trimming: 7 bases; J trimming: 4 bases; junction bases outside the gene matches: 5. The CDR3 is 16 amino acids. CDR1 is SNHLY, CDR2 FYNNEI, per germline. In DNA form, the CDR3 reads TGTGCCAGCATCAAGGGACTAGCGGGGGTCACCGGGGAGCTGTTTTTT. Protein: CASIKGLAGVTGELFF.

This clonotype was seen at least ten times. A much bigger clone sits one base away, suggesting this may be a read error. The chain links TRBV5-1 to TRBJ2-2, with 7 nucleotides matching TRBD1. CDR1 is SGHRS and CDR2 is YFSETQ in the germline V gene. The CDR3 totals 16 residues. The CDR3 loop reads CASSLYQTGRTGELSF. The CDR3 nucleotides are TGCGCCAGCAGCTTGTATCAGACAGGGCGCACCGGGGAGCTGTCTTTT.

In regard to this clonotype: At one of its ends the junction is not consistent with the germline gene, which may arise from a read error. The chain joins TRBV6-1 to TRBJ1-1; D may be TRBD1 (5 bases). CDR1 is MNHNS, CDR2 SASEGT, per germline. The CDR3 loop spans 15 amino acids. The CDR3 DNA sequence: TGTGTCAGCAGGACAAAACCCGACGTGGACACTGAAGCTTTCTTT. It encodes CVSRTKPDVDTEAFF.

By frequency in the sample, this clonotype is medium-sized (0.01 to 0.1%). V gene TRBV7-8 combines with J gene TRBJ1-6; 8 bases are shared with TRBD1. Germline trimming cut 7 bases from V and 5 bases from J; bases unmatched to any gene: 7. From germline, CDR1 is SGHVS and CDR2 FQNEAQ. The CDR3 totals 15 residues. CDR3 DNA: TGTGCCAGCACCCTCGGGACAGGCAATAATTCACCCCTCCACTTT. Residues: CASTLGTGNNSPLHF.

This clonotype is medium-sized in the sample. The chain combines TRBV28 with TRBJ2-7; D is possibly TRBD1 or TRBD2 (8 bases each). Germline V lookup: CDR1 MDHEN, CDR2 SYDVKM. The CDR3 loop spans 19 amino acids. V was shortened by 2 bases and J by 0 bases, with 23 bases between the two germline ends. CDR3 sequence (DNA): TGTGCCAGCAGTTTACTGGACAGGGCGAGCGGGAGAAGCTCCTACGAGCAGTACTTC. Translating gives CASSLLDRASGRSSYEQYF.

The chain is built from TRBV6-2 or TRBV6-3 and TRBJ2-2; unclear D gene. V lost 2 bases and J 2 bases, leaving 0 bases between the germline ends. CDR1 and CDR2 from the germline V gene are MNHEY and SVGEGT. The CDR3 contains 12 residues. CDR3 loop: CASSYNTGELFF. For the CDR3, the DNA is TGTGCCAGCAGTTACAACACCGGGGAGCTGTTTTTT.

Sample share makes this clonotype medium-sized. This chain joins TRBV6-5 and TRBJ2-7; a weak D match, TRBD2 (5 bases). The germline V and J ends were trimmed by 1 base and 3 bases, with 10 bases remaining between them. Germline lookup yields CDR1 MNHEY and CDR2 SVGAGI. This CDR3 contains 14 residues. The CDR3 region is CASSYLASVYEQYF. The DNA for the CDR3 is TGTGCCAGCAGTTACTTAGCGTCGGTCTACGAGCAGTACTTC.

This chain connects TRBV5-1 to TRBJ1-2, with 8 positions matching TRBD1. V was clipped by 1 base and J by 0 bases; unmatched bases: 8. The germline V gene encodes CDR1 SGHRS and CDR2 YFSETQ. The CDR3 has 17 residues. CDR3 nucleotides: TGCGCCAGCAGCTTGAGGACAGGGAGTACTACTAACTATGGCTACACCTTC. Translating it yields CASSLRTGSTTNYGYTF.

Comments on this clonotype: A read error may produce the germline difference seen at one junction end. This chain uses TRBV19 with TRBJ2-7, with D hard to call. Looked up from germline, CDR1 is LNHDA and CDR2 is SQIVND (reference sequence). This CDR3 has 13 amino acids. The CDR3 sequence is CASSIDRSYEQCF. Written as DNA, the CDR3 is TGTGCCAGTAGTATAGACAGATCCTACGAGCAGTGCTTC.

This chain joins TRBV20-1 and TRBJ2-2; D call uncertain. This CDR3 region has 13 residues. Germline V gene sequence: CDR1 DFQATT, CDR2 SNEGSKA (reference sequence). The germline V and J ends were trimmed by 3 bases and 9 bases, with 14 bases remaining between them. CDR3 sequence reads: CSARVGKTWELFF. The CDR3 nucleotides are TGCAGTGCTAGGGTAGGGAAAACCTGGGAGCTGTTTTTT.

This clonotype was recorded many times. The genes are TRBV11-2 and TRBJ2-5; 7 bases are a match to TRBD1. V lost 10 bases, J lost 1 base, and 9 bases stayed unmatched. CDR1 SGHAT and CDR2 FQNNGV come from the germline V gene. CDR3 length equals 14 residues. CDR3 DNA sequence: TGTGCCACTAACAGGGGCGCCGGCCAAGAGACCCAGTACTTC. Translating it yields CATNRGAGQETQYF.

This clonotype was recorded many times. The chain has TRBV9 and TRBJ2-2; D remains ambiguous. This CDR3 contains 16 residues. The V end was cut by 0 bases, the J end by 4 bases, with 13 bases between. Looked up from germline, CDR1 is SGDLS and CDR2 is YYNGEE. Written as DNA, the CDR3 is TGTGCCAGCAGCGTAGGGGCAGAGCCAGGCACCGGGGAGCTGTTTTTT. This sequence encodes CASSVGAEPGTGELFF.

This sequence joins TRBV7-2 and TRBJ1-3; no firm D call. Per germline, CDR1 SGHTA and CDR2 FQGNSA. This CDR3 comprises 15 residues. The V end was cut by 5 bases, the J end by 1 base, with 12 bases between. The CDR3 protein is CASSQRRQSGNTIYF. Written as DNA, the CDR3 is TGTGCCAGCAGCCAGAGAAGACAATCTGGAAACACCATATATTTT.

This clonotype was seen many times. This chain connects TRBV20-1 to TRBJ2-7, with a possible D match to TRBD2 (5 bases). The CDR3 loop spans 14 amino acids. V gave up 0 bases and J gave up 3 bases, with 12 bases separating them. Germline V gene sequence: CDR1 DFQATT, CDR2 SNEGSKA (reference sequence). CDR3 sequence (DNA): TGCAGTGCTAGAGATCCCCGGGAAAACTACGAGCAGTACTTC. It codes for CSARDPRENYEQYF.

This clonotype came up many times. V gene TRBV20-1 combines with J gene TRBJ1-1; D may be TRBD1 (5 bases). V was trimmed by 4 bases and J by 3 bases, leaving 15 bases between them. Germline V gene sequence: CDR1 DFQATT, CDR2 SNEGSKA (reference sequence). The CDR3 is made up of 14 amino acids. Here the CDR3 DNA reads TGCAGTGCTAATCAGAGGGGTGGGCACACTGAAGCTTTCTTT. It codes for CSANQRGGHTEAFF.

This clonotype is termed medium-sized. V usage is TRBV27 and J usage is TRBJ2-7; D possibly corresponds to TRBD1 (5 bases). The germline V gene encodes CDR1 MNHEY and CDR2 SMNVEV (reference sequence). V was clipped by 5 bases and J by 0 bases, with 8 bases between them. The CDR3 contains 13 residues. CDR3 loop: CASSLGPSYEQYF. In DNA, the CDR3 is TGTGCCAGCAGTCTGGGGCCCTCCTACGAGCAGTACTTC.

This clonotype has at least ten counts. The CDR3 coding sequence is TGTGCCGGTACCCAGGGTACACAAGAGACCCAGTACTTC. Protein product: CAGTQGTQETQYF. This sequence joins TRBV7-9 and TRBJ2-5; tentatively, D is TRBD1 (5 bases). The V end was cut by 11 bases, the J end by 2 bases, with 15 bases between. Germline V gene data show CDR1 as SEHNR and CDR2 as FQNEAQ (reference sequence). This CDR3 comprises 13 residues.

This clonotype came up many times. The rearrangement joins TRBV7-3 to TRBJ2-3, with 13 bases that match TRBD2. The CDR3 sequence is 16 residues long. V dropped 5 bases and J dropped 1; count of bases not matched to a gene: 3. Germline CDR1 reads SGHTA; CDR2 reads FQGTGA. CDR3 in amino acids: CASSRGLAGGTDTQYF. The CDR3 region has the DNA TGTGCCAGCAGCCGAGGACTAGCGGGAGGCACAGATACGCAGTATTTT. The variable domain in full, completed from reference TRBV7-3 and TRBJ2-3, reads GAGVSQTPSNKVTEKGKYVELRCDPISGHTALYWYRQSLGQGPEFLIYFQGTGAADDSGLPNDRFFAVRPEGSVSTLKIQRTERGDSAVYLCASSRGLAGGTDTQYFGPGTRLTVL.

By sample fraction, this clonotype is medium-sized. The V gene is TRBV28, the J gene TRBJ2-6; weak D call: TRBD2 (6 bases). V was cut by 6 bases and J by 2 bases, with 11 bases left in between. The CDR3 is 15 amino acids. From germline, CDR1 is MDHEN and CDR2 SYDVKM. DNA for the CDR3: TGTGCCAGCAGGTCGTGGAGGGCTGGGGCCAACGTCCTGACTTTC. The encoded protein is CASRSWRAGANVLTF.

This clonotype rates as medium-sized. The gene calls are TRBV12-3 or TRBV12-4 and TRBJ2-1, with 8 bases fitting TRBD2. V lost 4 bases to trimming and J lost 8 bases; unmatched junction nucleotides: 7. The CDR3 runs 14 residues. In DNA form, the CDR3 reads TGTGCCAGCAGTTCAAGCCTAGCGGGCGATGAGCAGTTCTTC. Protein product: CASSSSLAGDEQFF.

This clonotype was counted a single time. Since a far larger clone is one base different, this is likely a read error. CDR3 DNA sequence: TGTGCCAGCAGCTTCGTTAGGACTAGCGACGGGGTCGGTGAGACCCAGTACTTC. Translating gives CASSFVRTSDGVGETQYF. The chain carries TRBV7-9 and TRBJ2-5; 9 positions agree with TRBD2. V gave up 3 bases and J gave up 5 bases; unmatched junction bases: 16. The CDR3 runs 18 residues. The germline CDR1 and CDR2 sequences are SEHNR and FQNEAQ (reference sequence). The full variable domain, rest sourced from reference TRBV7-9 and TRBJ2-5, is DTGVSQNPRHKITKRGQNVTFRCDPISEHNRLYWYRQTLGQGPEFLTYFQNEAQLEKSRLLSDRFSAERPKGSFSTLEIQRTEQGDSAMYLCASSFVRTSDGVGETQYFGPGTRLLVL.

As to this clonotype: Without the conserved terminal phenylalanine or tryptophan, this CDR3 likely stems from a read error. V usage is TRBV9 and J usage is TRBJ2-5; D remains ambiguous. The V gene lost 7 bases and the J gene lost 1 base, with 11 bases spanning the gap. The CDR3 has 13 residues. From germline, CDR1 is SGDLS and CDR2 YYNGEE. The CDR3 DNA reads as TGTGCCAGCTCAAGAACGGTCCAAGAGACCCAGTACTTA. Residues: CASSRTVQETQYL.

The rearrangement joins TRBV7-2 to TRBJ2-7; a possible D gene is TRBD2 (5 bases). The V gene lost 5 bases and the J gene lost 3 bases, with 14 bases spanning the gap. The CDR3 length is 14 residues. Germline lookup yields CDR1 SGHTA and CDR2 FQGNSA. The CDR3 DNA reads TGTGCCAGCAGCCCCCCCAGCGGAATCTACGAGCAGTACTTC. Translated: CASSPPSGIYEQYF.

This clonotype was seen many times. The gene calls are TRBV2 and TRBJ1-5; 8 bases are shared with TRBD1. Germline values: CDR1 SNHLY, CDR2 FYNNEI. This CDR3 has 16 residues. V lost 4 bases, J lost 6 bases, and 11 bases stayed unmatched. Here the CDR3 reads CASSATKGQGGQPQHF. In nucleotides, the CDR3 is TGTGCCAGCAGTGCCACCAAAGGACAGGGAGGTCAGCCCCAGCATTTT. The full variable domain, rest sourced from reference TRBV2 and TRBJ1-5, is EPEVTQTPSHQVTQMGQEVILRCVPISNHLYFYWYRQILGQKVEFLVSFYNNEISEKSEIFDDQFSVERPDGSNFTLKIRSTKLEDSAMYFCASSATKGQGGQPQHFGDGTRLSIL.